The 13 T cell receptor beta chains given below trace back to one sample, sequenced in a study of blood T cell repertoires in COVID-19. TCRdb's table, derived via immunoSEQ multiplex PCR, lists solely in-frame clones and lacks some. The sample has about 330,000 clones, about 90% seen once; the top ten hold 0.9% to 1.2%. Sequencing was performed on PBMCs or T cells enriched from blood (not recorded which). These receptor sequences come from a woman aged 30 to 39 who had recovered from COVID-19.

J is TRBJ2-7 and V is TRBV11-2; D gene ambiguous. CDR3 size: 13 residues. V was shortened by 4 bases and J by 4 bases, with 11 bases between the two germline ends. Germline V gene lookup returns CDR1 SGHAT and CDR2 FQNNGV. The CDR3 DNA is TGTGCCAGCAGCTCCCTAGGTGGGTACGAGCAGTACTTC. This codes for CASSSLGGYEQYF.

This clone is a singleton in its sample. The chain combines TRBV13 with TRBJ2-1; 8 bases match TRBD1. Trimming at V came to 5 bases and at J to 0 bases, leaving 6 bases not matched to a gene. Germline values: CDR1 PRHDT, CDR2 FYEKMQ (reference sequence). The CDR3 extends over 16 amino acids. The CDR3 DNA sequence: TGTGCCAGCAGCGTTCGGACAGGGAGCTCCTACAATGAGCAGTTCTTC. Its translation: CASSVRTGSSYNEQFF.

The rearrangement joins TRBV29-1 to TRBJ1-1, with a possible D match to TRBD1 (6 bases). The CDR3 totals 14 residues. Per germline, CDR1 SQVTM and CDR2 ANQGSEA. V lost 5 bases and J lost 3, with 16 bases in between. CDR3 sequence reads: CSVLGARVDTEAFF. The CDR3 DNA reads TGCAGCGTTTTGGGGGCGCGGGTTGACACTGAAGCTTTCTTT.

This rearrangement joins TRBV25-1 to TRBJ1-6; TRBD1 is a possible D gene (6 bases). CDR1 is MGHDK, CDR2 SYGVNS, per germline. Trimming removed 7 bases from V and 4 bases from J, with 11 bases in between. The CDR3 spans 14 residues. CDR3 amino acids: CASTSGTYNSPLHF. The CDR3 DNA follows: TGTGCCAGCACCTCGGGGACATATAATTCACCCCTCCACTTT.

This chain links TRBV15 with TRBJ2-3; 9 bases are a match to TRBD2. CDR3 length equals 19 residues. With V trimmed by 8 bases and J by 0 bases, 18 bases remained unmatched. CDR1 LNHNV and CDR2 YYDKDF come from the germline V gene (reference sequence). CDR3 DNA sequence: TGTGCCACCGGTCCGTTTAGGGGTAGCGGGGGTTCTAGCACAGATACGCAGTATTTT. Encoded protein: CATGPFRGSGGSSTDTQYF.

The chain employs TRBV19 and TRBJ2-3, with 8 positions matching TRBD2. The germline V gene encodes CDR1 LNHDA and CDR2 SQIVND (reference sequence). Trimming cost V 6 bases and J 3 bases; bases outside gene matches: 11. The length of the CDR3 is 16 residues. CDR3 protein: CASSSRSGLGTDTQYF. In nucleotides, the CDR3 is TGTGCCAGTAGCTCTAGGTCGGGACTAGGAACAGATACGCAGTATTTT.

CDR3 coding DNA: TGTGCCAGCAGTTTCTACAGGGGGCCGGGTGAAAAACTGTTTTTT. It encodes CASSFYRGPGEKLFF. This chain links TRBV6-5 with TRBJ1-4; 9 bases align to TRBD1. J was trimmed by 7 bases and V by 4 bases; bases with no gene match: 7. This CDR3 comprises 15 residues. Germline V gene data show CDR1 as MNHEY and CDR2 as SVGAGI.

The genes are TRBV30 and TRBJ1-1; 7 bases align to TRBD1. Germline CDR1 is GTSNPN and CDR2 is SVGIG (reference sequence). V lost 0 bases to trimming and J lost 4 bases; unmatched junction nucleotides: 2. This CDR3 is built from 13 residues. CDR3: CAWSVQGSTEAFF. DNA of the CDR3: TGTGCCTGGAGTGTACAGGGGTCCACTGAAGCTTTCTTT. Full variable domain (remainder filled in from reference TRBV30 and TRBJ1-1): SQTIHQWPATLVQPVGSPLSLECTVEGTSNPNLYWYRQAAGRGLQLLFYSVGIGQISSEVPQNLSASRPQDRQFILSSKKLLLSDSGFYLCAWSVQGSTEAFFGQGTRLTVV.

This clone was recorded a few times. The rearrangement uses TRBV7-9 and TRBJ1-2; TRBD1 aligns across 9 bases. J gave up 4 bases and V 5 bases, and 8 bases lay outside the gene matches. This CDR3 is 15 amino acids long. Germline CDR1 is SEHNR and CDR2 is FQNEAQ (reference sequence). CDR3 protein: CASSEQGAYIYGYTF. CDR3 DNA: TGTGCCAGCAGCGAACAGGGGGCGTATATCTATGGCTACACCTTC.

This clone was found once. CDR3 in amino acids: CASSLKRGGDYGYTF. CDR3 DNA sequence: TGTGCCAGCAGCTTAAAGCGGGGGGGGGACTATGGCTACACCTTC. V and J are TRBV5-4 and TRBJ1-2, with D possibly being TRBD1 (5 bases). CDR3 length: 15 amino acids. V lost 2 bases and J 3 bases, leaving 14 bases between the germline ends. CDR1 is SGHNT, CDR2 YYREEE, per germline (reference sequence).

The J gene is TRBJ1-2, the V gene TRBV12-3 or TRBV12-4; 9 bases match TRBD1. The V and J ends lost 2 bases and 8 bases, in that order; junction bases with no gene match: 3. This CDR3 spans 13 amino acids. The CDR3 DNA reads TGTGCCAGCAGTTTAACAGGGGGCGGCGGCTACACCTTC. It codes for CASSLTGGGGYTF.

The genes are TRBV7-9 and TRBJ1-2; D uncertain. V was pared by 3 bases and J by 3 bases, with 8 bases between. From germline, CDR1 is SEHNR and CDR2 FQNEAQ (reference sequence). The length of the CDR3 is 13 residues. The CDR3 reads CASSLNEDYGYTF. CDR3 DNA: TGTGCCAGCAGCTTGAACGAGGACTATGGCTACACCTTC.

This clone has only one observation. The CDR3 reads CASSPTITGQGRNLNQPQHF. CDR3 sequence (DNA): TGTGCCAGCTCCCCGACGATAACCGGACAGGGCCGAAACCTCAATCAGCCCCAGCATTTT. The chain combines TRBV18 with TRBJ1-5; 8 bases align to TRBD1. The V and J ends lost 6 bases and 3 bases, in that order; junction bases with no gene match: 22. Germline CDR1 is KGHSH and CDR2 is LQKENI. The CDR3 loop spans 20 amino acids.